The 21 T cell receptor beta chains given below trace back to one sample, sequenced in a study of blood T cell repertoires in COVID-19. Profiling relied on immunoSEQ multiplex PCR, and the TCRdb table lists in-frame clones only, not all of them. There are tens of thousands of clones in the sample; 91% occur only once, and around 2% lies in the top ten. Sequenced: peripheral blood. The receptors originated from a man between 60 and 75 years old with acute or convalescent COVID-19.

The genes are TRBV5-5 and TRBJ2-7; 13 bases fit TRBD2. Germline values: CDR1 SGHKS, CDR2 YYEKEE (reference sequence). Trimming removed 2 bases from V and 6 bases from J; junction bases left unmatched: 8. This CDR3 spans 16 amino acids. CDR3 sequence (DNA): TGTGCCAGCAGCTTTGATACAGGGACTAGCGGGACCGAGCAGTACTTC. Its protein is CASSFDTGTSGTEQYF.

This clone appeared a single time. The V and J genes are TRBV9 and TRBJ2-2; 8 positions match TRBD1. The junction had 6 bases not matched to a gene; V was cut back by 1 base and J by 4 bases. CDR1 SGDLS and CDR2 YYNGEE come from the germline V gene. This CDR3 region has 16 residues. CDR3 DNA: TGTGCCAGCAGCGTACAGGGGGCGCCGAGCACCGGGGAGCTGTTTTTT. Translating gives CASSVQGAPSTGELFF.

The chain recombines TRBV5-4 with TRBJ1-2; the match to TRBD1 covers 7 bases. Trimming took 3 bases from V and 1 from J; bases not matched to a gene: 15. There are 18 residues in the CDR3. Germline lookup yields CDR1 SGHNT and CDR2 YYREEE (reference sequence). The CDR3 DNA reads TGTGCCAGCAGCTCCACCCCCTACAGGGGCATACATAACTATGGCTACACCTTC. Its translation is CASSSTPYRGIHNYGYTF.

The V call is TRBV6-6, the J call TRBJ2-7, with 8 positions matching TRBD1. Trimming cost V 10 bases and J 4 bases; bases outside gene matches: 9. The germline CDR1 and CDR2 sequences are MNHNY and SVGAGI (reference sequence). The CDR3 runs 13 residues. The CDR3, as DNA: TGTGCCACTTTCGGGACAGGTCCTTACGAGCAGTACTTC. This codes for CATFGTGPYEQYF.

The CDR3 protein is CASSKPGQGAEKLFF. CDR3 DNA: TGTGCCAGCAGCAAACCGGGACAGGGGGCTGAAAAACTGTTTTTT. The V and J genes are TRBV5-6 and TRBJ1-4, with 12 nucleotides matching TRBD1. The CDR3 length is 15 residues. V was clipped by 4 bases and J by 7 bases; unmatched bases: 5. The germline gives CDR1 SGHDT, CDR2 YYEEEE.

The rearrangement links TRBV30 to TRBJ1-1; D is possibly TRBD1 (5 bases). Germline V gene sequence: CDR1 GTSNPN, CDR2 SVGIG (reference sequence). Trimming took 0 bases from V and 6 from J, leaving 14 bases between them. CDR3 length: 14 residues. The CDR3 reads CAWSVRRGWAEAFF. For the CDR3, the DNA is TGTGCCTGGAGTGTACGGAGGGGTTGGGCTGAAGCTTTCTTT. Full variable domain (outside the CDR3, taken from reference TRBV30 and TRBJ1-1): SQTIHQWPATLVQPVGSPLSLECTVEGTSNPNLYWYRQAAGRGLQLLFYSVGIGQISSEVPQNLSASRPQDRQFILSSKKLLLSDSGFYLCAWSVRRGWAEAFFGQGTRLTVV.

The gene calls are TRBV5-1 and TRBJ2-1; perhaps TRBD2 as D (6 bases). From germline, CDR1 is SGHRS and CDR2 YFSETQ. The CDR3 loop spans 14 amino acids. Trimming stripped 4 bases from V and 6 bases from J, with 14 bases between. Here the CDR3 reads CASSLSGDFNEQFF. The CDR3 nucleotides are TGCGCCAGCAGCCTATCGGGGGACTTCAATGAGCAGTTCTTC.

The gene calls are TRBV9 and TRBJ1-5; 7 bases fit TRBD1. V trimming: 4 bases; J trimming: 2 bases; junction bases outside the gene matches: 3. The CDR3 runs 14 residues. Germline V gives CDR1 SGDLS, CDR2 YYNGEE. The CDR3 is CASSLGTGNQPQHF. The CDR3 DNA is TGTGCCAGCAGCCTAGGGACAGGCAATCAGCCCCAGCATTTT. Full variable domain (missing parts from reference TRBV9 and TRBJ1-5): DSGVTQTPKHLITATGQRVTLRCSPRSGDLSVYWYQQSLDQGLQFLIQYYNGEERAKGNILERFSAQQFPDLHSELNLSSLELGDSALYFCASSLGTGNQPQHFGDGTRLSIL.

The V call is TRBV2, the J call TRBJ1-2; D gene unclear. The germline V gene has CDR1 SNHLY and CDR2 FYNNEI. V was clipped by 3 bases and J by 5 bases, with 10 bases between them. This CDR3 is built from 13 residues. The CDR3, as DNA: TGTGCCAGCAGTGAGAGGGAAGGATATGGCTACACCTTC. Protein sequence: CASSEREGYGYTF.

The CDR3: CASSLNSRGQNYGYTF. The CDR3 DNA reads as TGCGCCAGCAGCTTAAATTCCAGGGGGCAGAACTATGGCTACACCTTC. The genes are TRBV5-1 and TRBJ1-2, with TRBD1 matching 8 bases. The V gene's germline CDR1 is SGHRS and CDR2 YFSETQ. The J segment lost 2 bases and the V segment lost 2 bases, leaving 8 bases of the junction unmatched. The CDR3 has 16 amino acids.

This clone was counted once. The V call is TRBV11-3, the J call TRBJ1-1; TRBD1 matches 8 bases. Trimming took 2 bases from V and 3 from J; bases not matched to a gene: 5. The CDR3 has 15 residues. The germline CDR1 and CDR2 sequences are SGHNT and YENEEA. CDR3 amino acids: CASSLRPTGDTEAFF. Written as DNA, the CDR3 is TGTGCCAGCAGCTTACGACCGACAGGGGACACTGAAGCTTTCTTT.

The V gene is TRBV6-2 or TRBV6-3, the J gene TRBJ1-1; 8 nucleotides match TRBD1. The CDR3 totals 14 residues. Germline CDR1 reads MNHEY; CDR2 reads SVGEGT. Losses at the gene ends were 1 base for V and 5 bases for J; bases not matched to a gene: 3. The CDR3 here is CASSYLQGGTEAFF. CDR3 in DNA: TGTGCCAGCAGTTACTTACAGGGGGGAACTGAAGCTTTCTTT.

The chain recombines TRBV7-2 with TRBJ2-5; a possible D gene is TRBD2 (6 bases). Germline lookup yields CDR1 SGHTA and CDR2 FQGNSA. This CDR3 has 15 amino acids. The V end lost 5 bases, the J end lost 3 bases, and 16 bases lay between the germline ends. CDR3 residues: CASSPQSGGEETQYF. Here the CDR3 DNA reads TGTGCCAGCAGCCCCCAATCGGGCGGGGAAGAGACCCAGTACTTC.

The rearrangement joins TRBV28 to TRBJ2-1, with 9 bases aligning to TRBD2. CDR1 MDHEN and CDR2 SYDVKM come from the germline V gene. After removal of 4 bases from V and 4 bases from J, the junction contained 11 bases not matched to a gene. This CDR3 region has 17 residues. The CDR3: CASSSLLTSGLYNEQFF. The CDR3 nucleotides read TGTGCCAGCAGTTCCCTGTTGACTAGCGGTTTGTACAATGAGCAGTTCTTC.

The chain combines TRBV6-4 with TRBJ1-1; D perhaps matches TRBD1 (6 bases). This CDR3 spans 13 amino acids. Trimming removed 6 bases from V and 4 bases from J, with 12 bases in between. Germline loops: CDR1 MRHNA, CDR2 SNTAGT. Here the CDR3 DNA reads TGTGCCAGCAGCGTTGTAGGGGGCACTGAAGCTTTCTTT. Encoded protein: CASSVVGGTEAFF.

The CDR3: CASSPYRNTEAFF. CDR3 in DNA: TGTGCCAGCAGCCCCTACCGTAACACTGAAGCTTTCTTT. The rearrangement links TRBV5-4 to TRBJ1-1; D remains ambiguous. The CDR3 contains 13 residues. Germline assignment: CDR1 SGHNT and CDR2 YYREEE (reference sequence). V was pared by 4 bases and J by 2 bases, with 9 bases between.

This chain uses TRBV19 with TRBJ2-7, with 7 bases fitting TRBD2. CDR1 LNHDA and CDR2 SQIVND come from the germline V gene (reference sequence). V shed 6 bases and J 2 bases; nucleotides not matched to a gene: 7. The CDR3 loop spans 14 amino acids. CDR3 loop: CASSPSGVTYEQYF. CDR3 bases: TGTGCCAGTAGCCCTAGCGGAGTCACCTACGAGCAGTACTTC.

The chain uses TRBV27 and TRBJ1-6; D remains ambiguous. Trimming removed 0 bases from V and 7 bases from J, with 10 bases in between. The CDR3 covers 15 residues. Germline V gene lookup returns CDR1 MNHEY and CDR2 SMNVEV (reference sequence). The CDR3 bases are TGTGCCAGCAGTTTATCGAGGGTATCGAATTCACCCCTCCACTTT. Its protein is CASSLSRVSNSPLHF.

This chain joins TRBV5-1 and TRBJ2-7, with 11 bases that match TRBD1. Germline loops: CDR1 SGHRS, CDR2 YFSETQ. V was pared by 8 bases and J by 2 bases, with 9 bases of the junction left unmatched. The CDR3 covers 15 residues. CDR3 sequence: CASNPGTGGPYEQYF. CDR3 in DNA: TGCGCCAGTAATCCAGGGACAGGGGGTCCCTACGAGCAGTACTTC.

CDR3 amino acids: CASSPLGQGSSGRNEQFF. CDR3 DNA: TGTGCCAGCAGCCCCCTCGGACAGGGCTCTAGCGGGAGGAATGAGCAGTTCTTC. V usage is TRBV7-3 and J usage is TRBJ2-1; 11 bases align to TRBD2. The V gene end was trimmed by 5 bases and the J gene end by 7 bases; junction bases not matched to a gene: 16. The V gene's germline CDR1 is SGHTA and CDR2 FQGTGA. There are 18 residues in the CDR3.

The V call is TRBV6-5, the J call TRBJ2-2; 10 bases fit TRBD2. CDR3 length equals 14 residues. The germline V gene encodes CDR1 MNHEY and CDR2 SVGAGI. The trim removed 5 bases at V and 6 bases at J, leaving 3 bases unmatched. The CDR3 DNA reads TGTGCCAGCAGTCTAGCGGGAGAGGCCGGGGAGCTGTTTTTT. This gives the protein CASSLAGEAGELFF.